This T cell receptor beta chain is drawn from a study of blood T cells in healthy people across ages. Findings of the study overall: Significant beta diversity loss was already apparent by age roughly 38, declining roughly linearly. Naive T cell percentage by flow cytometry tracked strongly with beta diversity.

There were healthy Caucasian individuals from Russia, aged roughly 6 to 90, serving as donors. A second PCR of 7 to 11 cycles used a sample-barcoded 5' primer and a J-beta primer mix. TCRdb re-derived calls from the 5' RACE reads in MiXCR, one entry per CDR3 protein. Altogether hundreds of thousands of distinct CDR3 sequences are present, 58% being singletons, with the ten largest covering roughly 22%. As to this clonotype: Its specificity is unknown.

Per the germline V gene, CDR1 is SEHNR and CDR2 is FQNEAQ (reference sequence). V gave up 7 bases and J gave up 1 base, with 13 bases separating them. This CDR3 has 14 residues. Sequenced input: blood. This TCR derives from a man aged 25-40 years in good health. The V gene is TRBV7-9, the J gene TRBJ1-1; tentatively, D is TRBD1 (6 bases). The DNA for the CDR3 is TGTGCCAGCACAGGGGCTCTACGGAACACTGAAGCTTTCTTT. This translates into CASTGALRNTEAFF.